A selection of T cell receptor beta chains follows, all from one sample in a study of T cell responses to AZD1222 COVID-19 vaccine. The assay was immunoSEQ multiplex PCR, and TCRdb's table has in-frame clones only and misses some. The sample consists of approximately 160,000 clones, about 87% of them appearing once. The starting material was peripheral blood, obtained on day 0 of MenACWY control vaccination. All receptors derive from an adult in good health. The CDR3 runs from the conserved cysteine through the conserved F or W. Each record gives: V gene, J gene, CDR3 length, clone size, CDR3 protein. Only some rows state a clone size, as once, few, many or a class for expanded clones.

v_call: TRBV30
j_call: TRBJ2-6
cdr3_length: 15
clone_size: .
cdr3_aa: CAWTPGGAGANVLTF

v_call: TRBV18
j_call: TRBJ2-6
cdr3_length: 17
clone_size: .
cdr3_aa: CATRGQGLLSGANVLTF

v_call: TRBV6-2/TRBV6-3
j_call: TRBJ2-7
cdr3_length: 15
clone_size: .
cdr3_aa: CASSYSGGGSYEQYF

v_call: TRBV7-6
j_call: TRBJ1-1
cdr3_length: 17
clone_size: .
cdr3_aa: CASSLEATGRMNTEAFF

v_call: TRBV30
j_call: TRBJ1-6
cdr3_length: 13
clone_size: .
cdr3_aa: CAWSDIPNSPLHF

v_call: TRBV24-1
j_call: TRBJ2-7
cdr3_length: 14
clone_size: .
cdr3_aa: CATSDESDRYEQYF

v_call: TRBV27
j_call: TRBJ2-5
cdr3_length: 13
clone_size: .
cdr3_aa: CASSFYDGETQYF

v_call: TRBV6-5
j_call: TRBJ1-4
cdr3_length: 15
clone_size: .
cdr3_aa: CASSQPGWNNEKLFF

v_call: TRBV7-2
j_call: TRBJ1-3
cdr3_length: 15
clone_size: .
cdr3_aa: CASSLNLGYGNTIYF

v_call: TRBV30
j_call: TRBJ1-1
cdr3_length: 14
clone_size: .
cdr3_aa: CAWSLSALNTEAFF

v_call: TRBV30
j_call: TRBJ2-1
cdr3_length: 13
clone_size: .
cdr3_aa: CAWSARQGGEQFF

v_call: TRBV14
j_call: TRBJ2-7
cdr3_length: 12
clone_size: .
cdr3_aa: CASSQVQNEQYF

v_call: TRBV6-2/TRBV6-3
j_call: TRBJ1-5
cdr3_length: 11
clone_size: .
cdr3_aa: CASSNNQPQHF

v_call: TRBV19
j_call: TRBJ1-2
cdr3_length: 14
clone_size: .
cdr3_aa: CASSREGSSYGYTF

v_call: TRBV30
j_call: TRBJ1-1
cdr3_length: 14
clone_size: .
cdr3_aa: CAWSRWDKRSEAFF

v_call: TRBV5-6
j_call: TRBJ2-1
cdr3_length: 14
clone_size: few
cdr3_aa: CASSIGRAYNEQFF

v_call: TRBV11-3
j_call: TRBJ2-7
cdr3_length: 12
clone_size: .
cdr3_aa: CASSLGGQGLYF

v_call: TRBV19
j_call: TRBJ2-3
cdr3_length: 16
clone_size: .
cdr3_aa: CASSGQGNGRTDTQYF

v_call: TRBV2
j_call: TRBJ2-5
cdr3_length: 12
clone_size: .
cdr3_aa: CASGTAQETQYF

v_call: TRBV19
j_call: TRBJ1-3
cdr3_length: 15
clone_size: .
cdr3_aa: CASSAGLLSGNTIYF

v_call: TRBV7-9
j_call: TRBJ2-7
cdr3_length: 13
clone_size: few
cdr3_aa: CASSLYGTDEQYF

v_call: TRBV2
j_call: TRBJ2-7
cdr3_length: 15
clone_size: .
cdr3_aa: CASSDPRLAGREQYF

v_call: TRBV6-5
j_call: TRBJ2-3
cdr3_length: 13
clone_size: few
cdr3_aa: CASSPSSANTQYF

v_call: TRBV4-1
j_call: TRBJ2-7
cdr3_length: 14
clone_size: .
cdr3_aa: CASSQVPQGYEQYF

v_call: TRBV5-4
j_call: TRBJ1-2
cdr3_length: 14
clone_size: .
cdr3_aa: CASSLAKTVYGYTF

v_call: TRBV18
j_call: TRBJ1-1
cdr3_length: 16
clone_size: .
cdr3_aa: CASSPYMTGGKTEAFF

v_call: TRBV28
j_call: TRBJ2-7
cdr3_length: 14
clone_size: .
cdr3_aa: CASSSVDGSYEQYF

v_call: TRBV7-6
j_call: TRBJ2-3
cdr3_length: 16
clone_size: .
cdr3_aa: CASSPRTGSRRDTQYF

v_call: TRBV9
j_call: TRBJ2-1
cdr3_length: 15
clone_size: .
cdr3_aa: CASSEAGAAYNEQFF

v_call: TRBV28
j_call: TRBJ1-3
cdr3_length: 14
clone_size: .
cdr3_aa: CASSFPGYGNTIYF

v_call: TRBV18
j_call: TRBJ1-1
cdr3_length: 13
clone_size: .
cdr3_aa: CASSPTGNTEAFF

v_call: TRBV7-8
j_call: TRBJ2-7
cdr3_length: 15
clone_size: .
cdr3_aa: CASSLEGRRGREQYF

v_call: TRBV6-4
j_call: TRBJ1-1
cdr3_length: 16
clone_size: once
cdr3_aa: CASSDSRTGTSTEAFF

v_call: TRBV7-2
j_call: TRBJ2-1
cdr3_length: 12
clone_size: .
cdr3_aa: CASSLTGGEQFF

v_call: TRBV4-1
j_call: TRBJ2-4
cdr3_length: 15
clone_size: .
cdr3_aa: CASSQRFGYQNIQYF

v_call: TRBV6-5
j_call: TRBJ1-4
cdr3_length: 15
clone_size: .
cdr3_aa: CASSYSGQGGEKLFF

v_call: TRBV20-1
j_call: TRBJ2-7
cdr3_length: 12
clone_size: .
cdr3_aa: CSASEAPSEQYF

v_call: TRBV28
j_call: TRBJ2-3
cdr3_length: 13
clone_size: .
cdr3_aa: CASSLSGRDTQYF

v_call: TRBV28
j_call: TRBJ1-3
cdr3_length: 14
clone_size: .
cdr3_aa: CASSFRSLGNTIYF

v_call: TRBV15
j_call: TRBJ2-5
cdr3_length: 15
clone_size: once
cdr3_aa: CATSRGGVKVPTQYF

v_call: TRBV15
j_call: TRBJ2-2
cdr3_length: 12
clone_size: .
cdr3_aa: CATSRATGELFF

v_call: TRBV5-6
j_call: TRBJ1-4
cdr3_length: 14
clone_size: .
cdr3_aa: CASSGDRRDEKLFF

v_call: TRBV9
j_call: TRBJ1-1
cdr3_length: 15
clone_size: few
cdr3_aa: CASSVTGTENTEAFF

v_call: TRBV19
j_call: TRBJ1-2
cdr3_length: 14
clone_size: .
cdr3_aa: CASSSDGGPYGYTF

v_call: TRBV30
j_call: TRBJ1-5
cdr3_length: 13
clone_size: .
cdr3_aa: CAWSVGSNQPQHF

v_call: TRBV6-6
j_call: TRBJ1-5
cdr3_length: 14
clone_size: .
cdr3_aa: CASSYPGGGQPQHF

v_call: TRBV4-2
j_call: TRBJ1-5
cdr3_length: 15
clone_size: .
cdr3_aa: CASSQDYASNQPQHF

v_call: TRBV5-1
j_call: TRBJ1-5
cdr3_length: 14
clone_size: .
cdr3_aa: CASSLVPGDQPQHF

v_call: TRBV19
j_call: TRBJ1-5
cdr3_length: 15
clone_size: .
cdr3_aa: CASRPPGPQGQTQHF

v_call: TRBV6-1
j_call: TRBJ2-7
cdr3_length: 14
clone_size: .
cdr3_aa: CASSEATSVYEQYF

v_call: TRBV6-1
j_call: TRBJ1-2
cdr3_length: 12
clone_size: .
cdr3_aa: CASSEGRVGYTF

v_call: TRBV19
j_call: TRBJ1-5
cdr3_length: 13
clone_size: .
cdr3_aa: CASSWTVSQPQHF

v_call: TRBV19
j_call: TRBJ1-2
cdr3_length: 11
clone_size: .
cdr3_aa: CASRTEYGYTF

v_call: TRBV5-5
j_call: TRBJ1-4
cdr3_length: 15
clone_size: .
cdr3_aa: CASSLFQASKGKLFF